These 9 T cell receptor beta chains originate from one sample sequenced in a study of blood T cell repertoires in COVID-19. Assay used: immunoSEQ multiplex PCR; TCRdb lists only in-frame clones, some missing. Altogether 110,000 to 150,000 clones are present, 70% to 90% being singletons, with the ten largest covering 6.2%. Sequenced material: PBMCs or T cells enriched from blood (not recorded which). These receptors were obtained from a woman in her thirties or forties who had recovered from COVID-19.

The genes are TRBV7-9 and TRBJ1-1; TRBD1 matches at 12 bases. CDR1 and CDR2 (germline): SEHNR, FQNEAQ (reference sequence). The CDR3 covers 16 residues. V was pared by 3 bases and J by 0 bases, with 2 bases of the junction left unmatched. CDR3 sequence (DNA): TGTGCCAGCAGCTTGGGACAGGGGGCGATGAACACTGAAGCTTTCTTT. Residues: CASSLGQGAMNTEAFF.

This clone was detected only once. CDR3 residues: CASSQVQGWNEQFF. The CDR3, as DNA: TGCGCCAGCAGCCAAGTGCAGGGATGGAATGAGCAGTTCTTC. The chain uses TRBV4-1 and TRBJ2-1; perhaps TRBD1 as D (5 bases). This CDR3 contains 14 residues. The germline V gene has CDR1 MGHRA and CDR2 YSYEKL. V was clipped by 1 base and J by 7 bases, with 11 bases between them.

V usage is TRBV2 and J usage is TRBJ1-1, with 9 bases identical to TRBD1. Germline V gives CDR1 SNHLY, CDR2 FYNNEI. The CDR3 loop spans 15 amino acids. V dropped 4 bases and J dropped 4; count of bases not matched to a gene: 7. The CDR3 nucleotides are TGTGCCAGCAGTGTCCGGACAGGGGTCGGCACTGAAGCTTTCTTT. This translates into CASSVRTGVGTEAFF.

The chain uses TRBV21-1 and TRBJ1-1; the DNA was not used to check the table's D call, TRBD1. TRBV21-1 is assigned pseudogene status. The CDR3 runs to 13 residues. CDR3: CASGKTENTEAFF. CDR3 nucleotides: TGTGCCAGCGGGAAGACAGAGAACACTGAAGCTTTCTTT.

This clone has just one count. The J gene is TRBJ2-5, the V gene TRBV9; the match to TRBD2 covers 9 bases. The CDR3 covers 15 residues. Germline V CDR1 and CDR2: SGDLS, YYNGEE. The junction had 6 bases not matched to a gene; V was cut back by 3 bases and J by 3 bases. The CDR3 DNA is TGTGCCAGCAGCGCTCTAGCGGGAAGGGAAGAGACCCAGTACTTC. Its translation: CASSALAGREETQYF.

The chain joins TRBV19 to TRBJ1-1; 8 bases fit TRBD1. This CDR3 is 13 amino acids long. The junction had 1 base not matched to a gene; V was cut back by 4 bases and J by 3 bases. The V gene's germline CDR1 is LNHDA and CDR2 SQIVND (reference sequence). CDR3 nucleotide sequence: TGTGCCAGTAGTACGACAGGGGACACTGAAGCTTTCTTT. Translating it yields CASSTTGDTEAFF.

The chain employs TRBV27 and TRBJ2-2, with 10 bases that match TRBD1. The V gene's germline CDR1 is MNHEY and CDR2 SMNVEV (reference sequence). Trimming took 4 bases from V and 7 from J; bases not matched to a gene: 12. The CDR3 totals 17 residues. In nucleotides, the CDR3 is TGTGCCAGCAGTTCCGAGGACAGGGGGGGTAGCGGCGGGGAGCTGTTTTTT. This sequence encodes CASSSEDRGGSGGELFF.

The chain employs TRBV6-1 and TRBJ1-3; TRBD1 agrees at 9 bases. Germline assignment: CDR1 MNHNS and CDR2 SASEGT. With 2 bases clipped from V and 0 bases from J, the junction kept 11 bases outside the gene matches. This CDR3 contains 19 residues. The CDR3 sequence: CASSELGQGPENSGNTIYF. In DNA form, the CDR3 reads TGTGCCAGCAGTGAACTCGGACAGGGGCCTGAAAACTCTGGAAACACCATATATTTT.

The chain links TRBV7-8 to TRBJ1-2; TRBD1 is a possible D gene (5 bases). There are 13 residues in the CDR3. The germline V gene has CDR1 SGHVS and CDR2 FQNEAQ. V was trimmed by 5 bases and J by 4 bases, leaving 11 bases between them. The CDR3 DNA reads as TGTGCCAGCAGCCTTGCCCAGGGCTATGGCTACACCTTC. This encodes CASSLAQGYGYTF.